This T cell receptor (beta chain) is drawn from a study of shared clonotypes between healthy human individuals. Background on the study: The people who gave samples were two women and three men aged 18 to 49. Three plates each covered CD4 naive and memory; CD8 naive two, CD8 memory one.

The CDR3 spans 19 residues. Per the germline V gene, CDR1 is SGHRS and CDR2 is YFSETQ. Unmatched junction bases numbered 17, after V lost 4 bases and J lost 0 bases. It was CD45RO-negative cells, positively selected for CCR7, that made up naive CD8 cells, with terminally differentiated effector memory CD45RA+ cells excluded. Repertoires were generated with immunoSEQ multiplex PCR, while TCRdb's copy carries only in-frame clones and drops some. The repertoire holds roughly 2,000,000 clones, with roughly 95% as singletons. The clonotype originates from a man younger than 35 in good health. Some clones in this sample may be carry-over from other donors' samples. Input material: naive CD8+ T cells from PBMCs. The rearrangement joins TRBV5-1 to TRBJ2-7; 9 bases align to TRBD2. The CDR3 protein is CASSPDRTSAFLLSYEQYF. CDR3 bases: TGCGCCAGCAGCCCCGACAGGACTAGCGCATTCCTTCTCTCCTACGAGCAGTACTTC.